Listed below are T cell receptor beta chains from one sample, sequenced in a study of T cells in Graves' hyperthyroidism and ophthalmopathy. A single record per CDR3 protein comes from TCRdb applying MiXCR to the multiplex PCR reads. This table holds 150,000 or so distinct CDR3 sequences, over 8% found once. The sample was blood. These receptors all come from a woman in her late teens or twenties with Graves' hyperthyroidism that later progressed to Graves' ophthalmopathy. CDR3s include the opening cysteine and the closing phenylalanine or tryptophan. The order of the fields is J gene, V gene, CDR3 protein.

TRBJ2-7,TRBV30,CAWSWDTYEQYF
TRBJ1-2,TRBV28,CASSLRGEDYGYTF
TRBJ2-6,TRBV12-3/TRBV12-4,CAGSLITGGFSGANVLTF
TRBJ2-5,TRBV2,CASSRRLAGARETQYF
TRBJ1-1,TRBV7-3,CASSPGHANTEAFF
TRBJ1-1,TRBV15,CATSTGAGTEAFF
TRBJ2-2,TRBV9,CASSPQSSGRASDTGELFF
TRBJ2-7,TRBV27,CASSKGGAYEQHF
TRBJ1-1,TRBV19,CASSNEGGIGKSTEAFF
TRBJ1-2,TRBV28,CASSSFYGYTF
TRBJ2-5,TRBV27,CASSLRDRDQETQYF
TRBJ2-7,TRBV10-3,CAITASGSYEQYF
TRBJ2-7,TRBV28,CASSLTTGALEQYF
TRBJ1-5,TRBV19,CASSLRQGAQGQPQHF
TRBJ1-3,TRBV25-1,CASSDFRGFGRNTIYF
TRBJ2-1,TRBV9,CASSVGVSSYNEQFF
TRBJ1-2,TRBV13,CASSLFVSLGTQRGYGYTF
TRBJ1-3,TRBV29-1,CSVATVGNTIYF
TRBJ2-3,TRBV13,CASSSPPWDTQYF
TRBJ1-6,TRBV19,CASSTLGSRQGNSPLHF
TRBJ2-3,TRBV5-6,CASSLALAGGRYTQYF
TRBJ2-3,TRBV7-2,CASSSTSGGSSTDTQYF
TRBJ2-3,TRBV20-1,CSARVSLAGTDTQYF
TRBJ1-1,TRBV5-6,CASSPWGGGHTEAFF
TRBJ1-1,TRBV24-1,CATRENLNTEAFF
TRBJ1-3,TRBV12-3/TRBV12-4,CASSRVGYSGNTIYF
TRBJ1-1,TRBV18,CASSPSGENTEAFF
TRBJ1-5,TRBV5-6,CASSLTSGPNQPQHF